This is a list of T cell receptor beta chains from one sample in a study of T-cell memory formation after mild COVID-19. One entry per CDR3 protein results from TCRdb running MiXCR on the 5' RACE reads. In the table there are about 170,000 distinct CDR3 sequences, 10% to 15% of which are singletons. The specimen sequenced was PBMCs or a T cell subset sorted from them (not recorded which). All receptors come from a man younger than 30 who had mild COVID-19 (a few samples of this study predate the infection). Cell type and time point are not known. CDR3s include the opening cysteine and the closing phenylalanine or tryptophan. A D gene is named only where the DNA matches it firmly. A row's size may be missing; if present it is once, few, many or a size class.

CASSYEAGYKPQHF | TGTGCCAGCAGTTACGAGGCCGGCTATAAGCCCCAGCATTTT | - | TRBJ1-5 | few | TRBV6-2/TRBV6-3
CASSFRSYEQYF | TGTGCCAGCAGCTTCCGCTCCTACGAGCAGTACTTC | - | TRBJ2-7 | many | TRBV7-9
CASSYSRTPGQTQYF | TGTGCCAGCAGTTACAGCCGGACCCCTGGGCAGACCCAGTACTTC | - | TRBJ2-5 | - | TRBV6-2/TRBV6-3
CATSDYPNGEEAFF | TGTGCCACCAGTGATTATCCGAACGGCGAGGAAGCTTTCTTT | - | TRBJ1-1 | - | TRBV24-1
CASRNQGAETQYF | TGTGCCAGCAGGAACCAGGGTGCGGAGACCCAGTACTTC | - | TRBJ2-5 | few | TRBV7-2
CASSQVGRYTF | TGCGCCAGCAGCCAAGTTGGTCGGTACACCTTC | - | TRBJ1-2 | - | TRBV4-3
CSATGAYGYTF | TGCAGTGCTACTGGGGCCTATGGCTACACCTTC | - | TRBJ1-2 | few | TRBV20-1
CASSPDGSNYGYTF | TGTGCCAGCAGCCCTGACGGTTCTAACTATGGCTACACCTTC | - | TRBJ1-2 | - | TRBV7-2
CSAREPLGDYNEQFF | TGCAGTGCTAGAGAACCCTTGGGGGATTACAATGAGCAGTTCTTC | - | TRBJ2-1 | - | TRBV20-1
CATDPGGREQYF | TGTGCCACCGACCCGGGGGGTAGGGAGCAGTACTTC | TRBD2 | TRBJ2-7 | - | TRBV2
CASKAYGLGYTF | TGCGCCAGCAAGGCCTATGGACTTGGCTACACCTTC | - | TRBJ1-2 | - | TRBV5-1
CASSPRDDVNTEAFF | TGTGCCAGCAGCCCCAGGGACGACGTGAACACTGAAGCTTTCTTT | - | TRBJ1-1 | few | TRBV7-2
CSATRTSTDTQYF | TGCAGTGCTACTAGGACTAGCACAGATACGCAGTATTTT | - | TRBJ2-3 | - | TRBV20-1
CASTSRRSQFF | TGTGCCAGCACCTCCAGACGATCTCAGTTCTTC | - | TRBJ2-1 | - | TRBV7-2
CSASLVLAGGTQYF | TGCAGTGCTAGTTTAGTCCTAGCGGGGGGGACGCAGTATTTT | TRBD2 | TRBJ2-3 | - | TRBV20-1
CASSVTGGSNQPQHF | TGTGCCAGCAGTGTCACAGGGGGGAGCAATCAGCCCCAGCATTTT | TRBD1 | TRBJ1-5 | - | TRBV27
CAWSKLRGAGANVLTF | TGTGCCTGGAGTAAGCTGCGGGGGGCTGGGGCCAACGTCCTGACTTTC | TRBD2 | TRBJ2-6 | many | TRBV30
CASSLWLASTGELFF | TGTGCCAGCAGCTTATGGCTAGCTAGCACCGGGGAGCTGTTTTTT | - | TRBJ2-2 | few | TRBV11-2
CASRDSYTQYF | TGTGCCAGCAGGGACAGTTATACGCAGTATTTT | - | TRBJ2-3 | few | TRBV28
CASAKVGDEQYF | TGTGCCAGCGCGAAGGTGGGGGACGAGCAGTACTTC | - | TRBJ2-7 | - | TRBV27
CASSLAQFRDYGYTF | TGTGCCAGCAGCTTAGCACAGTTCAGGGACTATGGCTACACCTTC | - | TRBJ1-2 | many | TRBV7-2
CASSLGDRGYQPQHF | TGTGCCAGCAGCTTAGGGGACAGGGGCTATCAGCCCCAGCATTTT | TRBD1 | TRBJ1-5 | - | TRBV7-2
CASSYSVFGDSSYNEQFF | TGTGCCAGCAGTTACTCTGTTTTCGGGGACAGCTCCTACAATGAGCAGTTCTTC | TRBD1 | TRBJ2-1 | few | TRBV6-2/TRBV6-3
CASSNSGRNTGELFF | TGTGCCAGCAGTAATAGCGGGAGAAACACCGGGGAGCTGTTTTTT | TRBD2 | TRBJ2-2 | - | TRBV6-4